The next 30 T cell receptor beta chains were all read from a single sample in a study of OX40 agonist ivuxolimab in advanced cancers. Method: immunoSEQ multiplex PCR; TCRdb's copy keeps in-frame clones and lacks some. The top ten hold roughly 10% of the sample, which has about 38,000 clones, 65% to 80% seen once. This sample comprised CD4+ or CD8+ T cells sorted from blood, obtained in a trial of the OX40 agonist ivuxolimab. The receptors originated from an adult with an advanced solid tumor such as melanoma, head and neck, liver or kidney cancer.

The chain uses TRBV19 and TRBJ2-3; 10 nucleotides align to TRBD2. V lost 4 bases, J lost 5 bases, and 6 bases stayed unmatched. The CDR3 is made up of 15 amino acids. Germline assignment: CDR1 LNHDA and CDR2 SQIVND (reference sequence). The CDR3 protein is CASSKERGGIDTQYF. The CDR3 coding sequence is TGTGCCAGTAGTAAGGAGCGGGGGGGCATAGATACGCAGTATTTT.

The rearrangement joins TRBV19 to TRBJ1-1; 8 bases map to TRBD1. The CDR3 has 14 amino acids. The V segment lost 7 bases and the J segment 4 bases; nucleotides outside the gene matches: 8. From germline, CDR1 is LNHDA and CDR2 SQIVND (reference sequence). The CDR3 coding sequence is TGTGCCAGTACCCTTACAGGACAGGGCACTGAAGCTTTCTTT. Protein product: CASTLTGQGTEAFF.

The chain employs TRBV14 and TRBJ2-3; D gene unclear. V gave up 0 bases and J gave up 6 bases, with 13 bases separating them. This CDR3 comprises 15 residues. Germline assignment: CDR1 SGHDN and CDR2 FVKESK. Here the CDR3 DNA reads TGTGCCAGCAGCCAAGATTTACCAGCCTTCGATACGCAGTATTTT. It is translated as CASSQDLPAFDTQYF.

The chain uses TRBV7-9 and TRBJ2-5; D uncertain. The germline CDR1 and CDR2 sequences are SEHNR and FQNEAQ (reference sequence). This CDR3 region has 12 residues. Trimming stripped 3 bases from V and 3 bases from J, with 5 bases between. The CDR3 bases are TGTGCCAGCAGCTTGACGGAAGAGACCCAGTACTTC. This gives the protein CASSLTEETQYF.

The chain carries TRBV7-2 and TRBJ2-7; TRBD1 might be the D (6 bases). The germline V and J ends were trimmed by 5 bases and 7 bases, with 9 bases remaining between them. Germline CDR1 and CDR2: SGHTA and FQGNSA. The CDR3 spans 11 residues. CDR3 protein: CASSAGTEQYF. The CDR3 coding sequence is TGTGCCAGCAGCGCCGGGACAGAGCAGTACTTC.

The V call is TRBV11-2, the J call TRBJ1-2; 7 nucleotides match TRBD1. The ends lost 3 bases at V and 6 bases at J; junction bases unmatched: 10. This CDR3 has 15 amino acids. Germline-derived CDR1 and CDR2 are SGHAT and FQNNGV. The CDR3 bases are TGTGCCAGCAGCTTCCTGACCGGGACAGCGAATGGCTACACCTTC. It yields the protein CASSFLTGTANGYTF.

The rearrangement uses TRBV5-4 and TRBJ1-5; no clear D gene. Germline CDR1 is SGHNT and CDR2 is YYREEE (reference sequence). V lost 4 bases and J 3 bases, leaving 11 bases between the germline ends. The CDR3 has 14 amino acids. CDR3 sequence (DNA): TGTGCCAGCAGCCCCGGGGTCTTCAATCAGCCCCAGCATTTT. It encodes CASSPGVFNQPQHF.

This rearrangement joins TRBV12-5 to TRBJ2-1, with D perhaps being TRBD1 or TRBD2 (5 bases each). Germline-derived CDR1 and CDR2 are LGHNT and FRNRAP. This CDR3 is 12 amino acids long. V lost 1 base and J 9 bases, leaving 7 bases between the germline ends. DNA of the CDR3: TGTGCTAGTGGTTTGGGTGGGGGTGAGCAGTTCTTC. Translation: CASGLGGGEQFF.

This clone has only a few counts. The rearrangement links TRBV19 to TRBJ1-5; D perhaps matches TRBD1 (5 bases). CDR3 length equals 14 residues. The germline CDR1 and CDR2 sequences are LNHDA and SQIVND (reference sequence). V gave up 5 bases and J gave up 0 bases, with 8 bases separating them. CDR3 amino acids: CASSRQNSNQPQHF. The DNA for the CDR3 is TGTGCCAGTAGTCGACAGAATAGCAATCAGCCCCAGCATTTT.

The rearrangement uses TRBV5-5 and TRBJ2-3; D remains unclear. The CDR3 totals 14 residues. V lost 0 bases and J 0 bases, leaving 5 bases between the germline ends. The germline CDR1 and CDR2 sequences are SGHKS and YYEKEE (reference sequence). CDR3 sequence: CASSLAASTDTQYF. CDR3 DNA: TGTGCCAGCAGCTTGGCGGCCAGCACAGATACGCAGTATTTT.

CDR3 coding DNA: TGCGCCAGCAGCTTCAGGGCTGGAGGCGAGCAGTACTTC. Its translation: CASSFRAGGEQYF. The V gene is TRBV5-1, the J gene TRBJ2-7, with D perhaps given as TRBD1 or TRBD2 (5 bases each). The CDR3 length is 13 residues. V shed 2 bases and J shed 6 bases, with 12 bases lying between them. The germline V gene encodes CDR1 SGHRS and CDR2 YFSETQ. Filled out from reference TRBV5-1 and TRBJ2-7, the complete variable domain reads KAGVTQTPRYLIKTRGQQVTLSCSPISGHRSVSWYQQTPGQGLQFLFEYFSETQRNKGNFPGRFSGRQFSNSRSEMNVSTLELGDSALYLCASSFRAGGEQYFGPGTRLTVT.

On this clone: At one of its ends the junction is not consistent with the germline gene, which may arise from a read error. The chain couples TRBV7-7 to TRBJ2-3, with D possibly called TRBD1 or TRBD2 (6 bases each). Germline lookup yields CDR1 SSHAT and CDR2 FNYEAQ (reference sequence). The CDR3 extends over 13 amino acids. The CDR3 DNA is TGTGCTAGCAGCCCGGGGGCCACAGATACGCAGTATTTT. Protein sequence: CASSPGATDTQYF.

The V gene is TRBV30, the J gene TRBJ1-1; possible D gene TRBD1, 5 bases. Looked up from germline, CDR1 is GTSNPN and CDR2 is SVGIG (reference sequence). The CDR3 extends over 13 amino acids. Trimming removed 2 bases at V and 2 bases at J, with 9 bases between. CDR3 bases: TGTGCCTGGAGTCCCCAGGGTAACACTGAAGCTTTCTTT. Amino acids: CAWSPQGNTEAFF.

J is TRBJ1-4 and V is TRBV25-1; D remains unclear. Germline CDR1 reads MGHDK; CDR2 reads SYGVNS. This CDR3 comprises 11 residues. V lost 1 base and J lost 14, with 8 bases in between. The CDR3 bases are TGTGCCAGCAGTGAATGGAGGTTTCTGTTTTTT. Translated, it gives CASSEWRFLFF.

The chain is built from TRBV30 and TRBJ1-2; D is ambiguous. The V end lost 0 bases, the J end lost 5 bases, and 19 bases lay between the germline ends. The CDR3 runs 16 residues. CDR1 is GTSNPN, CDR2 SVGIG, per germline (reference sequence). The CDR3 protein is CAWSVTPFRGNYGYTF. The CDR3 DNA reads TGTGCCTGGAGTGTAACCCCCTTTAGAGGGAATTATGGCTACACCTTC. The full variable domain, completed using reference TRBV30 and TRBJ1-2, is SQTIHQWPATLVQPVGSPLSLECTVEGTSNPNLYWYRQAAGRGLQLLFYSVGIGQISSEVPQNLSASRPQDRQFILSSKKLLLSDSGFYLCAWSVTPFRGNYGYTFGSGTRLTVV.

CDR3 nucleotide sequence: TGTGCCAGCAGCTTCATCGGTTCGAGGGCTAATTCACCCCTCCACTTT. Protein product: CASSFIGSRANSPLHF. V and J are TRBV7-9 and TRBJ1-6; D unresolved. This CDR3 spans 16 amino acids. Trimming shortened V by 3 bases and J by 6 bases, and 15 bases separated the two germline ends. In germline, CDR1 is SEHNR, CDR2 FQNEAQ (reference sequence). Using reference TRBV7-9 and TRBJ1-6 for the parts outside the CDR3, the full variable domain is DTGVSQNPRHKITKRGQNVTFRCDPISEHNRLYWYRQTLGQGPEFLTYFQNEAQLEKSRLLSDRFSAERPKGSFSTLEIQRTEQGDSAMYLCASSFIGSRANSPLHFGNGTRLTVT.

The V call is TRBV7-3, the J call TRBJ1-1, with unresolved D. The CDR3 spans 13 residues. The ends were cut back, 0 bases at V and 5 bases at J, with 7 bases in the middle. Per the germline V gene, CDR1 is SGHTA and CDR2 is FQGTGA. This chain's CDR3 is CASSLTRQTEAFF. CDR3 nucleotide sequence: TGTGCCAGCAGCTTAACCAGGCAAACTGAAGCTTTCTTT.

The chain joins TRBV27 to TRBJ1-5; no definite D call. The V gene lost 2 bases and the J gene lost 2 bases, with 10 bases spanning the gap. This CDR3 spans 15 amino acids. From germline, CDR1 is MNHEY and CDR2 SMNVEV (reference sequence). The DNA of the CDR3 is TGTGCCAGCAGTTTAAGCAATCCCGGCAATCAGCCCCAGCATTTT. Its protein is CASSLSNPGNQPQHF.

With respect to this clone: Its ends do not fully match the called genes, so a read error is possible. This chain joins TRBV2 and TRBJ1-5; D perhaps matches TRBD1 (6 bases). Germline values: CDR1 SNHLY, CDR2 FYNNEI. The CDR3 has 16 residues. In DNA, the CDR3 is TGTGCCAGCAATGAACAGGGTTTAATTTCCAATCAGCCCCAGCATTTT. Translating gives CASNEQGLISNQPQHF. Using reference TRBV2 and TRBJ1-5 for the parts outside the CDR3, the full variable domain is EPEVTQTPSHQVTQMGQEVILRCVPISNHLYFYWYRQILGQKVEFLVSFYNNEISEKSEIFDDQFSVERPDGSNFTLKIRSTKLEDSAMYFCASNEQGLISNQPQHFGDGTRLSIL.

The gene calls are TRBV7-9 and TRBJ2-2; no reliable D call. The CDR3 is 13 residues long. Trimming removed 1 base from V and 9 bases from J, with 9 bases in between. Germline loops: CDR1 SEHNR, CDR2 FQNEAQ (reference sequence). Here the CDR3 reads CASSLEAFRELFF. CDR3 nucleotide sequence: TGTGCCAGCAGCTTAGAAGCCTTCAGGGAGCTGTTTTTT.

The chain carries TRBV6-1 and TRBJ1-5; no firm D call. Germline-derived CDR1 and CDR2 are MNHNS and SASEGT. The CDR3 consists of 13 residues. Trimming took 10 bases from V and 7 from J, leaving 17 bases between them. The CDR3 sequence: CATVGRMTQPQHF. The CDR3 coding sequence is TGTGCCACCGTCGGAAGAATGACGCAGCCCCAGCATTTT.

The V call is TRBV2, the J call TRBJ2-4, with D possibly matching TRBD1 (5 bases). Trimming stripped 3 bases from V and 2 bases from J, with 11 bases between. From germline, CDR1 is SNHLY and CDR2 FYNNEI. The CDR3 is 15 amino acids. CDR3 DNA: TGTGCCAGCAGTGACCTTAAGGGGTCCAAAAACATTCAGTACTTC. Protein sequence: CASSDLKGSKNIQYF.

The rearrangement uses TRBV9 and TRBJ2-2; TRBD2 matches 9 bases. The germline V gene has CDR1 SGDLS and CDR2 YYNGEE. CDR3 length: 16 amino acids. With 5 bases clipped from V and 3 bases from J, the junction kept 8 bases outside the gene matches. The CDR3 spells CASRAAGGPYTGELFF. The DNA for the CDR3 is TGTGCCAGCAGAGCCGCGGGAGGGCCCTACACCGGGGAGCTGTTTTTT.

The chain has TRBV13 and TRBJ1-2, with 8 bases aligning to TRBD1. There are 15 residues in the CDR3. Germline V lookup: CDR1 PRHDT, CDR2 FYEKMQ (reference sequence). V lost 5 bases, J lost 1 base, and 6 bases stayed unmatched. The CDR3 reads CASSPRGQGNYGYTF. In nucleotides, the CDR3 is TGTGCCAGCAGCCCCCGAGGACAGGGTAACTATGGCTACACCTTC.

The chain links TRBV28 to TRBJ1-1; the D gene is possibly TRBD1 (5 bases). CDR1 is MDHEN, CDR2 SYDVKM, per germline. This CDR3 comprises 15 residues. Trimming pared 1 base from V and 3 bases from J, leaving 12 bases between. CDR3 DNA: TGTGCCAGCAGTTTATTAGGGGAAGCGGACACTGAAGCTTTCTTT. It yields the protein CASSLLGEADTEAFF.

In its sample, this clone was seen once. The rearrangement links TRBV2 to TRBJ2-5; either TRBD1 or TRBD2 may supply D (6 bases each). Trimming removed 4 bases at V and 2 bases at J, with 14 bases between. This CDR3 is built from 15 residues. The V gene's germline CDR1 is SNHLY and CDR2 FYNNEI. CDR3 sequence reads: CASSGGKGGQETQYF. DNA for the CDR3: TGTGCCAGCAGTGGGGGGAAGGGGGGACAAGAGACCCAGTACTTC.

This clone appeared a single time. The CDR3 region is CSADTGYGYTF. Written as DNA, the CDR3 is TGCAGTGCCGACACAGGCTATGGCTACACCTTC. V is TRBV20-1 and J is TRBJ1-2; TRBD1 is a possible D gene (5 bases). V dropped 6 bases and J dropped 4 bases, with 9 bases sitting between them. Germline V gives CDR1 DFQATT, CDR2 SNEGSKA (reference sequence). This CDR3 has 11 residues.

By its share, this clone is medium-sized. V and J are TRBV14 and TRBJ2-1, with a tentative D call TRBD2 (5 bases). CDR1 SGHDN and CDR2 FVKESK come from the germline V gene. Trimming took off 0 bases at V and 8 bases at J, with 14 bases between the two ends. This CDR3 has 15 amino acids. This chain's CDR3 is CASSQDSVDLDEQFF. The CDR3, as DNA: TGTGCCAGCAGCCAAGATAGCGTAGATTTGGATGAGCAGTTCTTC.

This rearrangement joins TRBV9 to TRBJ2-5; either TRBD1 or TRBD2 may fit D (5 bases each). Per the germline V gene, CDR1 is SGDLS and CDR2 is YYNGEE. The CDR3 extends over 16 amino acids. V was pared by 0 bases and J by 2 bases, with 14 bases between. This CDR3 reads CASSVGSGWGQETQYF. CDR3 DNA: TGTGCCAGCAGCGTAGGAAGCGGTTGGGGGCAAGAGACCCAGTACTTC.

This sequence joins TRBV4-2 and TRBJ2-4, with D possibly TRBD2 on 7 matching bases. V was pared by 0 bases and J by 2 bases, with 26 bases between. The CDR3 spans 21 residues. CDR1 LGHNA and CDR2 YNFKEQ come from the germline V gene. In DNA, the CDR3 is TGTGCCAGCAGCCAAGATCGGTTGGGAAGGGGGAGGGCCGGGACCAAAAACATTCAGTACTTC. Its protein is CASSQDRLGRGRAGTKNIQYF.